This T cell receptor beta chain was observed in a study of T cells in Graves' hyperthyroidism and ophthalmopathy. RNA transcripts provided the source from which TCR beta CDR3 regions were amplified. The TCR CDR3 was amplified in a first-round RT-PCR using the HTBI primer set. Each CDR3 protein is one row after TCRdb ran MiXCR on the multiplex PCR reads. The profile shows about 360,000 distinct CDR3 sequences, less than 15% of them singletons. Each diagnosis was grounded in clinical symptoms, serum thyroxine and TRAb, thyroid ultrasound, and orbital computed tomography. This clonotype appeared many times. Germline assignment: CDR1 GTSNPN and CDR2 SVGIG (reference sequence). Trimming left V 4 bases short and J 8 bases short, with 14 bases between. CDR3 length equals 12 residues.

The source of this sequence is a man aged 25-45 years with Graves' hyperthyroidism that later progressed to Graves' ophthalmopathy. Input material: blood. The chain has TRBV30 and TRBJ1-1, with D tentatively TRBD1 (6 bases). CDR3 bases: TGTGCCTGGAAGTTTCGTGACAGGGAAGCTTTCTTT. Translation gives CAWKFRDREAFF.